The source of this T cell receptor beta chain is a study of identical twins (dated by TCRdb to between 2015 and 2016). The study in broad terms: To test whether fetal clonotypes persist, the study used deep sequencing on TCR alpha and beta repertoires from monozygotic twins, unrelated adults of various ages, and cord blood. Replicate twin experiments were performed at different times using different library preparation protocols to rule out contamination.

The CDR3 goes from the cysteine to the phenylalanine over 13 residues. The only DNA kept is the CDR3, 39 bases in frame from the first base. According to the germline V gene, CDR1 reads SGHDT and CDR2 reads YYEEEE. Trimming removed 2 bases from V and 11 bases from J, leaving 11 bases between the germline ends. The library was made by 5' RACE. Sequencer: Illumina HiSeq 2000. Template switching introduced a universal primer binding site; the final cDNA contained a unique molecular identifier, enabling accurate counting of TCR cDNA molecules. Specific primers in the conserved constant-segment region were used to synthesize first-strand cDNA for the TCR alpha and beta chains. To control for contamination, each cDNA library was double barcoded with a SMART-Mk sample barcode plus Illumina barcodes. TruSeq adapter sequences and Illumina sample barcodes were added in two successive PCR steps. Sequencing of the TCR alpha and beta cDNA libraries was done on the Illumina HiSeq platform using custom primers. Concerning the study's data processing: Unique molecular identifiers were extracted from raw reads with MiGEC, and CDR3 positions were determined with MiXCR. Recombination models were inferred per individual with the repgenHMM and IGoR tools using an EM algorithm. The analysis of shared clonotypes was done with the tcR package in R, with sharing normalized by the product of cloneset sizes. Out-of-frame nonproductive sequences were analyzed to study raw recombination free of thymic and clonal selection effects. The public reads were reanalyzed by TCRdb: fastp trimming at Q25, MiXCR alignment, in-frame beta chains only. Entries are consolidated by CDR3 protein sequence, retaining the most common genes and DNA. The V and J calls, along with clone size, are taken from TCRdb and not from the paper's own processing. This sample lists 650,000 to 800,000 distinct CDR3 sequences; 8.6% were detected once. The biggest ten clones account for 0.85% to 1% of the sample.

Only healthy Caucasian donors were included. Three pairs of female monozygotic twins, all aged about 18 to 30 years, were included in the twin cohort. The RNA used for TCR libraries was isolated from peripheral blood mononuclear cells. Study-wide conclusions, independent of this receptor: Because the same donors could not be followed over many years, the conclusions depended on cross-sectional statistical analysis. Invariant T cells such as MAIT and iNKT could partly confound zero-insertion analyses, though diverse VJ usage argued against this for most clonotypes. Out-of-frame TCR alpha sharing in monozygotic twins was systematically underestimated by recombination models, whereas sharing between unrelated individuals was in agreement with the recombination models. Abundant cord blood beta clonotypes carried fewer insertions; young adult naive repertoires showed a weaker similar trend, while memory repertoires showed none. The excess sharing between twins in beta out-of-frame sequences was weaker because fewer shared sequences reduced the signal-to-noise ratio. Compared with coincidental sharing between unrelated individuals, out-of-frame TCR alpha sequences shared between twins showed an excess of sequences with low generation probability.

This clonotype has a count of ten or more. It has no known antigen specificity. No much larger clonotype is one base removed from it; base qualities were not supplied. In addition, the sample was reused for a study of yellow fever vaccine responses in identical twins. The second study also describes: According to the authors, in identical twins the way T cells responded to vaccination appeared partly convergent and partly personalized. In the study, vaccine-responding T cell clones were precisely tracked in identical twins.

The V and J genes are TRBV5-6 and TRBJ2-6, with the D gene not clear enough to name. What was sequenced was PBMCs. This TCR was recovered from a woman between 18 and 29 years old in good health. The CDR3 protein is CASSFGSEDVLTF. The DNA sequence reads TGTGCCAGCAGCTTTGGGTCTGAGGACGTCCTGACTTTC. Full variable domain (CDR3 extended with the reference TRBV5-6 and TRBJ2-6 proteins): DAGVTQSPTHLIKTRGQQVTLRCSPKSGHDTVSWYQQALGQGPQFIFQYYEEEERQRGNFPDRFSGHQFPNYSSELNVNALLLGDSALYLCASSFGSEDVLTFGAGSRLTVL.